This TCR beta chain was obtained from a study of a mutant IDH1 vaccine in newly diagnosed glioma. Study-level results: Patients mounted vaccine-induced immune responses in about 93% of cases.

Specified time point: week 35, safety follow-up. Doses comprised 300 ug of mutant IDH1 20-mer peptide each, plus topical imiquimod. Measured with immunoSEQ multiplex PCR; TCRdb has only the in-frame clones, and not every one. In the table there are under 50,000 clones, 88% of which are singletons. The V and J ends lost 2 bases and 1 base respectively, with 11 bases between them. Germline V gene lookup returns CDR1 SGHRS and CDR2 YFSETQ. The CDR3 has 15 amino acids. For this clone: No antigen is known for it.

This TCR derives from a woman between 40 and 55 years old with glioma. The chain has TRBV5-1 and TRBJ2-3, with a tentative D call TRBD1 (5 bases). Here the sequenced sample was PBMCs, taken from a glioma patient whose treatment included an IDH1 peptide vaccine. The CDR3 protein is CASSFRGFRTDTQYF. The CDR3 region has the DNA TGCGCCAGCAGCTTTAGGGGCTTCCGCACAGATACGCAGTATTTT.